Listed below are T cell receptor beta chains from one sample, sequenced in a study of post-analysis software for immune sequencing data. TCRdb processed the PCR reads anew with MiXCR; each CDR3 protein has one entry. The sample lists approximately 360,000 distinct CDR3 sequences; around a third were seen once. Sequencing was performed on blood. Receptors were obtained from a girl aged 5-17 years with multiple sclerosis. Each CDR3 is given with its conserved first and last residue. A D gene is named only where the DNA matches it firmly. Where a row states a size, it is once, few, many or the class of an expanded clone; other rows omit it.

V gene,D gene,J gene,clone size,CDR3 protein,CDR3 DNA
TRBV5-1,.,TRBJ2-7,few,CASSFLGQSSSYEQYF,TGCGCCAGCAGCTTCCTCGGACAATCTTCCTCCTACGAGCAGTACTTC
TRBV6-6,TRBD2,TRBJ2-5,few,CASSYSGLAWETQYF,TGTGCCAGCAGTTACTCCGGACTAGCGTGGGAGACCCAGTACTTC
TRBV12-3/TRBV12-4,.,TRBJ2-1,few,CASSLVPTPKETQFF,TGTGCCAGCAGTTTAGTACCGACCCCAAAAGAGACCCAGTTCTTC
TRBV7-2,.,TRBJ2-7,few,CASRRNSRGSYEQYF,TGTGCCAGCAGGCGTAATTCCAGGGGTTCCTACGAGCAGTACTTC
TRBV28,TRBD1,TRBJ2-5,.,CASSSTGVGWTQYF,TGTGCCAGCAGTAGCACAGGGGTTGGTTGGACCCAGTACTTC
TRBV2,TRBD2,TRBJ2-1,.,CASSASGGRYNEQFF,TGTGCCAGCAGTGCGAGCGGGGGGCGTTACAATGAGCAGTTCTTC
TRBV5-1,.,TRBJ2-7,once,CASRGGAPYEQYF,TGCGCCAGCAGAGGGGGGGCCCCCTACGAGCAGTACTTC
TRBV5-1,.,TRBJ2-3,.,CASSLTGSSTDTQYF,TGCGCCAGCAGCTTAACGGGATCTAGCACAGATACGCAGTATTTT
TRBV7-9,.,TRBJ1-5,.,CASSWVGIDQPQHF,TGTGCCAGCAGCTGGGTGGGGATCGATCAGCCCCAGCATTTT
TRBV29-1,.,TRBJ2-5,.,CSGYGRIGETQYF,TGCAGCGGCTATGGCAGGATAGGGGAGACCCAGTACTTC
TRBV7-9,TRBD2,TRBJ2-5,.,CASSPPPGLAVYQETQYF,TGTGCCAGCAGCCCTCCTCCGGGACTAGCGGTTTACCAAGAGACCCAGTACTTC
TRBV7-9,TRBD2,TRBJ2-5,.,CASSLWTSGQETQYF,TGTGCCAGCAGCCTGTGGACTAGCGGACAAGAGACCCAGTACTTC
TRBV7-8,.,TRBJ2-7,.,CASNLPDQGLYEQYF,TGTGCCAGCAACTTACCTGATCAGGGGCTTTACGAGCAGTACTTC
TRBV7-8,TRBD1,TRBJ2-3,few,CASSFYWGQVNTDTQYF,TGTGCCAGCAGCTTCTACTGGGGACAGGTTAACACAGATACGCAGTATTTT
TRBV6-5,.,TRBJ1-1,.,CASTNRVTEAFF,TGTGCCAGCACTAACAGGGTTACTGAAGCTTTCTTT
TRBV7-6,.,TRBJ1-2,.,CASSLEGFYGYTF,TGTGCCAGCAGCTTAGAGGGGTTCTATGGCTACACCTTC
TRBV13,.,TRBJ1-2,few,CASSSAGGYTF,TGTGCCAGCAGCTCCGCGGGTGGCTACACCTTC
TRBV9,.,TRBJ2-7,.,CASSVATGSPTYEQYF,TGTGCCAGCAGCGTAGCTACAGGGTCGCCAACCTACGAGCAGTACTTC
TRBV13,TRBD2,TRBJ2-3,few,CASSLTGGASDTQYF,TGTGCCAGCAGCTTAACGGGGGGGGCCTCAGATACGCAGTATTTT
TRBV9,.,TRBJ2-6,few,CASSAPGAGANVLTF,TGTGCCAGCAGCGCACCAGGGGCTGGGGCCAACGTCCTGACTTTC
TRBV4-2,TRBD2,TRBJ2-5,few,CASSHSGGETQYF,TGTGCCAGCAGCCATTCGGGAGGAGAGACCCAGTACTTC
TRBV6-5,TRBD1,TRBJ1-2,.,CASSGQGIDGYTF,TGTGCCAGCAGTGGACAGGGAATCGATGGCTACACCTTC
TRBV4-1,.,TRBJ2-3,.,CASSQSTSADTQYF,TGCGCCAGCAGCCAATCGACCTCGGCAGATACGCAGTATTTT
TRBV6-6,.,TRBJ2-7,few,CASRNIGTTYEQYF,TGTGCCAGCAGGAATATCGGAACTACCTACGAGCAGTACTTC
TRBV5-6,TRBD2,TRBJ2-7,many,CASSLGTSGEQYF,TGTGCCAGCAGCTTGGGGACTAGTGGCGAGCAGTACTTC
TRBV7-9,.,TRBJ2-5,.,CASSFTGQGVGGTQYF,TGTGCCAGCAGCTTTACGGGACAAGGGGTCGGTGGGACCCAGTACTTC
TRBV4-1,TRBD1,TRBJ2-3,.,CASSPSGTGRNTDTQYF,TGCGCCAGCAGCCCCTCGGGGACAGGGAGAAACACAGATACGCAGTATTTT
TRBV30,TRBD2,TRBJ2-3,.,CACPLAGATDTQYF,TGTGCCTGCCCACTAGCGGGGGCCACAGATACGCAGTATTTT
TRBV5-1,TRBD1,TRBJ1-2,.,CASNDPGTGVGYTF,TGCGCCAGCAACGACCCCGGGACAGGGGTTGGCTACACCTTC
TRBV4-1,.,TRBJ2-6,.,CTSSESSGANVLTF,TGCACCAGCAGCGAAAGCTCTGGGGCCAACGTCCTGACTTTC
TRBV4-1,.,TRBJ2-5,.,CASSLIPTGTSQETQYF,TGCGCCAGCAGCCTCATTCCGACCGGGACATCGCAAGAGACCCAGTACTTC
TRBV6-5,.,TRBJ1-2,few,CASRWYYGYTF,TGTGCCAGCAGGTGGTACTATGGCTACACCTTC
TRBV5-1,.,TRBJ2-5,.,CASSLTVDSAETQDF,TGCGCCAGCAGCTTGACGGTGGACAGCGCGGAGACCCAGGACTTC
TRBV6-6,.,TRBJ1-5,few,CASSYPNNQPQHF,TGTGCCAGCAGTTACCCGAATAATCAGCCCCAGCATTTT
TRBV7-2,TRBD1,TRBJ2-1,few,CASSTSGQGADEQFF,TGTGCCAGCAGCACCTCGGGACAGGGGGCTGATGAGCAGTTCTTC
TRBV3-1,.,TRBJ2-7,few,CACSPLSDLAYEQYF,TGTGCCTGCAGCCCCCTCTCCGATCTTGCCTACGAGCAGTACTTC
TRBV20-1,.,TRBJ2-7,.,CSATGADVLGYEQYF,TGCAGTGCTACCGGCGCGGACGTCTTGGGATACGAGCAGTACTTC
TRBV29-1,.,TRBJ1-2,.,CSVDSPGRQIDNYGYTF,TGCAGCGTTGATTCTCCGGGACGCCAAATCGATAACTATGGCTACACCTTC
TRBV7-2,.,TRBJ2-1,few,CASSLGPGMNTEQFF,TGTGCCAGCAGCTTAGGACCGGGAATGAACACTGAGCAGTTCTTC
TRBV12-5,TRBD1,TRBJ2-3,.,CAGGPGQISTDTQYF,TGTGCTGGTGGTCCGGGACAGATAAGCACAGATACGCAGTATTTT
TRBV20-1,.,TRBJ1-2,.,CSAGARTLNYGYTF,TGCAGCGCCGGGGCAAGGACTCTTAACTATGGCTACACCTTC
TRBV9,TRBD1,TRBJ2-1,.,CASSSRTGGINNEQFF,TGTGCCAGCAGCTCACGGACAGGGGGGATAAACAATGAGCAGTTCTTC
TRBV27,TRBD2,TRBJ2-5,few,CASSLSRTSGGQETQYF,TGTGCCAGCAGTTTATCGCGAACTAGCGGGGGGCAAGAGACCCAGTACTTC
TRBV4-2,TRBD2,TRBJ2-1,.,CASSQAGTSGYNERFF,TGTGCCAGCAGCCAGGCGGGGACTAGCGGTTACAATGAGCGGTTCTTC
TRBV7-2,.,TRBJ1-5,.,CASSLVGYQPQHF,TGTGCCAGCAGCTTAGTGGGCTATCAGCCCCAGCATTTT
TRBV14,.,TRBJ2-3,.,CVLFSTDTQYF,TGTGTTCTTTTTAGCACAGATACGCAGTATTTT
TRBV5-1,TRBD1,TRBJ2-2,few,CASSSGQVGLNTGELFF,TGCGCCAGCAGCTCGGGACAGGTGGGGTTGAACACCGGGGAGCTGTTTTTT
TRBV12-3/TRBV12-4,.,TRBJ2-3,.,CASSTLVGDTQYF,TGTGCCAGCAGTACACTAGTGGGAGATACGCAGTATTTT